This T cell receptor (beta chain) was sequenced in a study of control samples from healthy donors and cancer patients. The data were produced by immunoSEQ multiplex PCR, yet TCRdb's version contains in-frame clones alone and is incomplete. The sample lists some 120,000 clones, about 95% seen once, with about 4% in the top ten. Deletions cut 7 bases from V and 0 bases from J, with 19 bases between. The CDR3 has 16 residues. Germline V gene data show CDR1 as SQVTM and CDR2 as ANQGSEA. Material for sequencing was blood. The V call is TRBV29-1, the J call TRBJ2-1, with D uncertain. The TCR was taken from a man in his thirties or forties in good health. The CDR3 nucleotides read TGCAGCGCGAATGGAGCACCCCGCCGCTCCTACAATGAGCAGTTCTTC. Translation: CSANGAPRRSYNEQFF.